This T cell receptor beta chain derives from a study of cytomegalovirus exposure and HLA in healthy donors. Study overall: It was reported in a later analysis that the same platform had been used for the roughly 130 validation repertoires as for the approximately 670 first-cohort repertoires. Study outcomes and limitations: The study flagged some 170 TCR beta chains as cytomegalovirus-associated. In a later analysis, first-cohort TCR clusters were found to tend to co-occur in the roughly 120 validation repertoires.

Clones were sequenced by immunoSEQ multiplex PCR, and TCRdb holds only the in-frame ones, with some missing. In the table there are about 160,000 clones, 65% to 90% of which are singletons. The donors were part of the validation cohort of 95 to 150 subjects. That cohort was separate from the first cohort, which comprised roughly 670 subjects. This clone appeared once. Its antigen is undetermined. CDR1 MNHNY and CDR2 SVGAGI come from the germline V gene (reference sequence). Unmatched junction bases numbered 16, after V lost 11 bases and J lost 4 bases. This CDR3 comprises 15 residues. The receptor was derived from a woman between 18 and 29 years old in good health and CMV-seronegative. The chain uses TRBV6-6 and TRBJ1-2; 7 bases align to TRBD1. Material: PBMCs. Here the CDR3 DNA reads TGTGCCGGGTCATCGGGGACAGCTCCCAGCTATGGCTACACCTTC. Translation gives CAGSSGTAPSYGYTF.